Below, 17 T cell receptor beta chains from the same sample are listed, as sequenced in a study of B cell selection in AIRE deficiency. The sorted conventional CD4 T cells were gated as CD4+CD127+. The method was immunoSEQ multiplex PCR; TCRdb's version includes in-frame clones alone and lacks a portion of them. Here the sample spans about 20,000 clones, more than 95% being singletons. The sequenced sample consisted of conventional CD4+ T cells sorted from PBMCs. The receptors were sampled from a human donor with AIRE deficiency.

V and J are TRBV10-1 and TRBJ1-1; D not resolved. CDR3 length: 17 residues. CDR1 and CDR2 from the germline V gene are WNHNN and SYGVQD (reference sequence). The V end was cut by 10 bases, the J end by 0 bases, with 24 bases between. Here the CDR3 reads CATKGGQYASMNTEAFF. DNA of the CDR3: TGCGCCACCAAAGGTGGGCAGTATGCCAGCATGAACACTGAAGCTTTCTTT.

This sequence joins TRBV6-6 and TRBJ2-5, with no clear D. V lost 0 bases to trimming and J lost 1 base, with 9 bases between them. The CDR3 has 15 residues. The germline V gene has CDR1 MNHNY and CDR2 SVGAGI (reference sequence). CDR3 loop: CASSYSLRRQETQYF. In DNA, the CDR3 is TGTGCCAGCAGTTACTCTCTTCGGCGCCAAGAGACCCAGTACTTC.

The genes are TRBV11-2 and TRBJ2-7; D is uncertain. The germline V and J ends were trimmed by 4 bases and 2 bases, with 9 bases remaining between them. Per germline, CDR1 SGHAT and CDR2 FQNNGV. CDR3 length: 13 residues. As DNA, the CDR3 is TGTGCCAGCAGCTCGGCAGGCCCCTACGAGCAGTACTTC. Protein sequence: CASSSAGPYEQYF.

J is TRBJ1-5 and V is TRBV5-6; TRBD1 might be the D (5 bases). Germline values: CDR1 SGHDT, CDR2 YYEEEE. There are 14 residues in the CDR3. With 4 bases removed from V and 2 bases from J, the gap between germline ends came to 10 bases. The CDR3 nucleotides read TGTGCCAGCAGCGAGGGACGGCGCAATCAGCCCCAGCATTTT. Translation gives CASSEGRRNQPQHF.

The J gene is TRBJ2-6, the V gene TRBV10-3; no clear D gene. Between the trimmed V and J ends, which lost 10 bases and 4 bases, there was a span of 8 bases. Germline lookup yields CDR1 ENHRY and CDR2 SYGVKD. This CDR3 region has 12 residues. Here the CDR3 DNA reads TGTGCCACCACATCGGGGGCCAACGTCCTGACTTTC. Amino acids: CATTSGANVLTF.

This chain connects TRBV5-1 to TRBJ2-3; TRBD2 matches 7 bases. Trimming cost V 4 bases and J 1 base; bases outside gene matches: 6. This CDR3 has 15 residues. Germline lookup yields CDR1 SGHRS and CDR2 YFSETQ. The CDR3 DNA reads TGCGCCAGCAGCGAGAGCGGGACTGGCACAGATACGCAGTATTTT. Translation: CASSESGTGTDTQYF.

This clone appeared a single time. The rearrangement uses TRBV7-2 and TRBJ2-3; TRBD2 matches 9 bases. This CDR3 is 17 amino acids long. J was trimmed by 5 bases and V by 2 bases; bases with no gene match: 11. Germline loops: CDR1 SGHTA, CDR2 FQGNSA. The CDR3 bases are TGTGCCAGCAGCTTACCTCTCTCTAGCGGGGTGCAAGATACGCAGTATTTT. Amino acids: CASSLPLSSGVQDTQYF.

V and J are TRBV27 and TRBJ2-1; a possible D gene is TRBD2 (5 bases). Germline-derived CDR1 and CDR2 are MNHEY and SMNVEV (reference sequence). V was clipped by 7 bases and J by 0 bases, with 22 bases between them. This CDR3 comprises 18 residues. Here the CDR3 DNA reads TGTGCCAGCAAGGGATGGATCTCAGCGGACTCCTCCTACAATGAGCAGTTCTTC. Amino acids: CASKGWISADSSYNEQFF.

This chain links TRBV11-2 with TRBJ2-1, with D perhaps matching TRBD2 (5 bases). The V and J ends lost 1 base and 9 bases respectively, with 19 bases between them. Germline V gives CDR1 SGHAT, CDR2 FQNNGV. This CDR3 contains 16 residues. DNA for the CDR3: TGTGCCAGCAGCTTAGTACCTAGCCTATCTTTTACTGAGCAGTTCTTC. Its protein is CASSLVPSLSFTEQFF.

This chain joins TRBV7-2 and TRBJ2-1; 9 nucleotides match TRBD2. The germline CDR1 and CDR2 sequences are SGHTA and FQGNSA. The J segment lost 7 bases and the V segment lost 7 bases, leaving 17 bases of the junction unmatched. This CDR3 contains 17 residues. The CDR3 spells CASTTAWGGGARNEQFF. The CDR3 DNA reads as TGTGCCAGCACCACAGCTTGGGGCGGGGGGGCGAGGAATGAGCAGTTCTTC.

The chain is built from TRBV7-3 and TRBJ2-7; D tentatively reads TRBD1 or TRBD2 (5 bases each). The CDR3 is 12 residues long. V gave up 5 bases and J gave up 6 bases, with 11 bases separating them. Germline CDR1 is SGHTA and CDR2 is FQGTGA. CDR3 nucleotide sequence: TGTGCCAGCAGCCCCGACGGGGCCGAGCAGTACTTC. This translates into CASSPDGAEQYF.

This chain connects TRBV4-2 to TRBJ2-3; D is possibly TRBD2 (6 bases). Germline V gene lookup returns CDR1 LGHNA and CDR2 YNFKEQ. Trimming removed 0 bases from V and 6 bases from J, with 19 bases in between. This CDR3 is 17 amino acids long. CDR3 loop: CASSQDREAGLADTQYF. In DNA, the CDR3 is TGTGCCAGCAGCCAAGATCGGGAAGCGGGCCTAGCGGATACGCAGTATTTT.

The chain carries TRBV5-6 and TRBJ2-7; 9 bases map to TRBD1. CDR3 length: 16 residues. The J segment lost 7 bases and the V segment lost 1 base, leaving 12 bases of the junction unmatched. CDR1 is SGHDT and CDR2 is YYEEEE in the germline V gene. CDR3 residues: CASSLFILQGAGEQYF. The CDR3 nucleotides are TGTGCCAGCAGCTTGTTCATCTTACAGGGGGCAGGTGAGCAGTACTTC. Supplemented by reference TRBV5-6 and TRBJ2-7, the full variable domain reads DAGVTQSPTHLIKTRGQQVTLRCSPKSGHDTVSWYQQALGQGPQFIFQYYEEEERQRGNFPDRFSGHQFPNYSSELNVNALLLGDSALYLCASSLFILQGAGEQYFGPGTRLTVT.

The chain combines TRBV11-2 with TRBJ1-5; 10 nucleotides line up with TRBD1. This CDR3 has 14 amino acids. Trimming at V came to 4 bases and at J to 5 bases, leaving 2 bases not matched to a gene. Per the germline V gene, CDR1 is SGHAT and CDR2 is FQNNGV. CDR3 residues: CASSSGQGYQPQHF. The CDR3 nucleotides are TGTGCCAGCAGCTCGGGACAGGGGTATCAGCCCCAGCATTTT.

V and J are TRBV10-3 and TRBJ2-1; 8 bases align to TRBD2. This CDR3 contains 15 residues. The trim removed 2 bases at V and 0 bases at J, leaving 0 bases unmatched. CDR1 is ENHRY and CDR2 is SYGVKD in the germline V gene. The CDR3 loop reads CAISEGLASYNEQFF. DNA of the CDR3: TGTGCCATCAGTGAGGGACTAGCCTCCTACAATGAGCAGTTCTTC.

V gene TRBV7-6 combines with J gene TRBJ1-2; 8 bases are a match to TRBD1. The V gene end was trimmed by 4 bases and the J gene end by 7 bases; junction bases not matched to a gene: 8. The CDR3 covers 14 residues. Germline assignment: CDR1 SGHVS and CDR2 FNYEAQ. Here the CDR3 reads CASSYLTGVGGYTF. Here the CDR3 DNA reads TGTGCCAGCAGCTACTTGACAGGGGTTGGTGGCTACACCTTC.

The chain recombines TRBV4-1 with TRBJ2-2; a possible D gene is TRBD1 (6 bases). CDR1 and CDR2 from the germline V gene are MGHRA and YSYEKL. V was cut by 5 bases and J by 4 bases, with 8 bases left in between. CDR3 length: 13 residues. The CDR3 region has the DNA TGCGCCAGCAGCGAAGGGGGCACCGGGGAGCTGTTTTTT. This codes for CASSEGGTGELFF.